The 15 T cell receptor beta chains given below trace back to one sample, sequenced in a study of cytomegalovirus exposure and HLA in healthy donors. The study ran its PCR with 60 Vbeta and 13 Jbeta primers. The table came from immunoSEQ multiplex PCR; TCRdb's copy has only in-frame clones and leaves some out. The sample contains roughly 120,000 clones, roughly four fifths of which appear only once. The sample taken for sequencing was PBMCs. The receptors come from a woman aged 18-29 years in good health and CMV-seronegative.

This clone showed up just once. The chain uses TRBV6-5 and TRBJ1-3; possible D gene TRBD1, 5 bases. The CDR3 loop spans 14 amino acids. Per the germline V gene, CDR1 is MNHEY and CDR2 is SVGAGI. Deletions cut 6 bases from V and 2 bases from J, with 11 bases between. The CDR3 DNA sequence: TGTGCCAGCAGCCCCAGGGTGACTGGAAACACCATATATTTT. Translation gives CASSPRVTGNTIYF.

The rearrangement links TRBV6-1 to TRBJ2-7; 8 bases match TRBD2. Germline lookup yields CDR1 MNHNS and CDR2 SASEGT. V lost 6 bases to trimming and J lost 2 bases; unmatched junction nucleotides: 6. The CDR3 is 14 residues long. Here the CDR3 reads CASSRSREAYEQYF. In DNA, the CDR3 is TGTGCCAGCAGCCGGTCGCGGGAGGCCTACGAGCAGTACTTC.

J is TRBJ2-3 and V is TRBV2; D not certain. CDR1 is SNHLY and CDR2 is FYNNEI in the germline V gene. Trimming took 7 bases from V and 1 from J, leaving 6 bases between them. CDR3 length equals 12 residues. In nucleotides, the CDR3 is TGTGCCAGCATTATCGGCACAGATACGCAGTATTTT. Amino acid sequence: CASIIGTDTQYF.

V and J are TRBV10-3 and TRBJ2-5; 9 positions agree with TRBD2. V trimming: 4 bases; J trimming: 1 base; junction bases outside the gene matches: 4. The CDR3 is 15 amino acids. Looked up from germline, CDR1 is ENHRY and CDR2 is SYGVKD. In DNA form, the CDR3 reads TGTGCCATCAGTGTCGGCGGGAGGGCCCAAGAGACCCAGTACTTC. Protein sequence: CAISVGGRAQETQYF.

The chain combines TRBV18 with TRBJ1-6, with D uncertain. V lost 3 bases, J lost 7 bases, and 10 bases lay in between. The CDR3 spans 14 residues. CDR1 and CDR2 from the germline V gene are KGHSH and LQKENI. CDR3 loop: CASSPGVGNSPLHF. The CDR3 DNA reads as TGTGCCAGCTCACCCGGGGTCGGCAATTCACCCCTCCACTTT.

The genes are TRBV7-2 and TRBJ1-6, with 12 bases that match TRBD1. V dropped 0 bases and J dropped 5; count of bases not matched to a gene: 5. Germline V lookup: CDR1 SGHTA, CDR2 FQGNSA. The CDR3 spans 18 residues. CDR3 protein: CASSLAGTGGQNNSPLHF. The CDR3, as DNA: TGTGCCAGCAGCTTAGCGGGGACAGGGGGCCAGAATAATTCACCCCTCCACTTT. Full variable domain (missing parts from reference TRBV7-2 and TRBJ1-6): GAGVSQSPSNKVTEKGKDVELRCDPISGHTALYWYRQSLGQGLEFLIYFQGNSAPDKSGLPSDRFSAERTGGSVSTLTIQRTQQEDSAVYLCASSLAGTGGQNNSPLHFGNGTRLTVT.

This sequence joins TRBV5-1 and TRBJ1-2; the match to TRBD1 covers 7 bases. The CDR3 contains 15 residues. The germline gives CDR1 SGHRS, CDR2 YFSETQ. Trimming cost V 0 bases and J 0 bases; bases outside gene matches: 2. The CDR3 nucleotides are TGCGCCAGCAGCTTGGACAGGGGTGCTAACTATGGCTACACCTTC. Protein: CASSLDRGANYGYTF.

This chain joins TRBV5-4 and TRBJ2-1; possible D gene TRBD2, 6 bases. The CDR3 totals 17 residues. CDR1 is SGHNT and CDR2 is YYREEE in the germline V gene (reference sequence). Trimming removed 4 bases from V and 0 bases from J, with 17 bases in between. Here the CDR3 DNA reads TGTGCCAGCAGCAGTCCGGGACTCCGCCTCTCCTACAATGAGCAGTTCTTC. Its protein product is CASSSPGLRLSYNEQFF.

The V gene is TRBV6-5, the J gene TRBJ1-1; the D is unclear. There are 14 residues in the CDR3. V was pared by 2 bases and J by 4 bases, with 11 bases between. Germline-derived CDR1 and CDR2 are MNHEY and SVGAGI. CDR3 sequence reads: CASSYRRESTEAFF. The CDR3 DNA sequence: TGTGCCAGCAGTTACCGTAGGGAGAGCACTGAAGCTTTCTTT.

The rearrangement joins TRBV10-3 to TRBJ1-1; 8 bases line up with TRBD1. Germline CDR1 ENHRY, CDR2 SYGVKD. CDR3 length: 14 residues. V lost 6 bases and J lost 6; bases outside the gene matches: 9. CDR3 region: CAISPDRGSPEAFF. The CDR3 DNA sequence: TGTGCCATCAGCCCCGACAGGGGTTCCCCTGAAGCTTTCTTT.

This chain connects TRBV10-1 to TRBJ1-5; D gene ambiguous. The germline gives CDR1 WNHNN, CDR2 SYGVQD (reference sequence). This CDR3 is 12 amino acids long. V was clipped by 2 bases and J by 6 bases, with 5 bases between them. CDR3 DNA sequence: TGCGCCAGCAGTGAGGTCAGTCAGCCCCAGCATTTT. Translating gives CASSEVSQPQHF.

The chain links TRBV6-1 to TRBJ1-5, with 7 positions matching TRBD1. Germline values: CDR1 MNHNS, CDR2 SASEGT. The CDR3 length is 15 residues. J gave up 2 bases and V 5 bases, and 6 bases lay outside the gene matches. The CDR3 protein is CASSITGERNQPQHF. The CDR3 coding sequence is TGTGCCAGCAGTATAACAGGGGAGCGCAATCAGCCCCAGCATTTT.

This clone occurred once. The chain uses TRBV10-2 and TRBJ1-3; D is unclear. Germline V gives CDR1 WSHSY, CDR2 SAAADI. This CDR3 is 16 amino acids long. V lost 4 bases and J lost 1, with 14 bases in between. The CDR3 region has the DNA TGCGCCAGCAGTGCGTGGGAGGGTGAATCTGGAAACACCATATATTTT. Residues: CASSAWEGESGNTIYF.

J is TRBJ1-2 and V is TRBV19; 7 bases line up with TRBD1. This CDR3 is 16 amino acids long. V shed 5 bases, J shed 0 bases, and the junction held 9 bases outside the gene matches. In germline, CDR1 is LNHDA, CDR2 SQIVND (reference sequence). CDR3 protein: CASSVRQGTSNYGYTF. DNA for the CDR3: TGTGCCAGTAGTGTCCGACAGGGAACCTCTAACTATGGCTACACCTTC. Full variable domain (outside the CDR3, taken from reference TRBV19 and TRBJ1-2): DGGITQSPKYLFRKEGQNVTLSCEQNLNHDAMYWYRQDPGQGLRLIYYSQIVNDFQKGDIAEGYSVSREKKESFPLTVTSAQKNPTAFYLCASSVRQGTSNYGYTFGSGTRLTVV.

This chain connects TRBV5-5 to TRBJ2-7; TRBD2 matches at 7 bases. The CDR3 runs to 15 residues. Trimming took 4 bases from V and 3 from J; bases not matched to a gene: 10. Looked up from germline, CDR1 is SGHKS and CDR2 is YYEKEE (reference sequence). CDR3 protein: CASSGRGGAIYEQYF. In nucleotides, the CDR3 is TGTGCCAGCAGCGGGAGGGGTGGGGCAATCTACGAGCAGTACTTC.